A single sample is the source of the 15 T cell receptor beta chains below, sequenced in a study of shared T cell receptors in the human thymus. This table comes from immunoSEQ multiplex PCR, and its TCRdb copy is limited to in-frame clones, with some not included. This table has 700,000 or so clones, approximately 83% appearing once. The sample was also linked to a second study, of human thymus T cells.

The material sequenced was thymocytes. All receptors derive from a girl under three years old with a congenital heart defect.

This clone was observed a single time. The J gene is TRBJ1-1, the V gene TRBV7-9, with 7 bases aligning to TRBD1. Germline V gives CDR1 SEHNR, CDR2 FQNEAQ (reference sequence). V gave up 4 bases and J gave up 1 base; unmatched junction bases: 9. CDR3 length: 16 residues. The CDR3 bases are TGTGCCAGCAGCTCCCTTGCGAGGGGGCGGAACACTGAAGCTTTCTTT. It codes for CASSSLARGRNTEAFF.

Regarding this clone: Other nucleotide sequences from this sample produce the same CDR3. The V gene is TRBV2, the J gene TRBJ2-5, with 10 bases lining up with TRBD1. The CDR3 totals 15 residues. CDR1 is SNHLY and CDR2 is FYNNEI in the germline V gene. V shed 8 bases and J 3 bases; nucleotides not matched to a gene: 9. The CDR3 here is CASGGRQGAKETQYF. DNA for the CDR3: TGTGCCAGCGGGGGCCGACAGGGGGCGAAAGAGACCCAGTACTTC.

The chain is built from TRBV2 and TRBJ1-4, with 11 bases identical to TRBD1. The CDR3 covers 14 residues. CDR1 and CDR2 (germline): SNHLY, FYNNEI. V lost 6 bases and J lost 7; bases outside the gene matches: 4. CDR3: CASRVGQGAEKLFF. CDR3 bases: TGTGCCAGCAGAGTAGGACAGGGGGCTGAAAAACTGTTTTTT.

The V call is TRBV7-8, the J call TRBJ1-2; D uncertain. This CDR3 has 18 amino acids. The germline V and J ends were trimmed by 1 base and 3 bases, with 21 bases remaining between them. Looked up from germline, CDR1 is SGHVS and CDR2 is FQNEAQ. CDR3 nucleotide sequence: TGTGCCAGCAGCTTAGAATCCCCTACAGCGGAGCTTCACTATGGCTACACCTTC. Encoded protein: CASSLESPTAELHYGYTF.

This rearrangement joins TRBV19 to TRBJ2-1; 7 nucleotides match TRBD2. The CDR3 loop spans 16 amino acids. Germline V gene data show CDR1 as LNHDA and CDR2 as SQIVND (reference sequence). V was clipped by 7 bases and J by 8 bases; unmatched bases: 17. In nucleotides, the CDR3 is TGTGCCAGTAAGATCCGCGGGGGACTGTGGGACGATGAGCAGTTCTTC. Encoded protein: CASKIRGGLWDDEQFF.

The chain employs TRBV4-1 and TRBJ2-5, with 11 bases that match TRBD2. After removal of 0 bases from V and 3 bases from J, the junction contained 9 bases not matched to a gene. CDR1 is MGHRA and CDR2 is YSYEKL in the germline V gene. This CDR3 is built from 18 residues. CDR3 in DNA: TGCGCCAGCAGCCAAGATCAGCTAGCGGGGGGCAGAGAAGAGACCCAGTACTTC. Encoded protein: CASSQDQLAGGREETQYF.

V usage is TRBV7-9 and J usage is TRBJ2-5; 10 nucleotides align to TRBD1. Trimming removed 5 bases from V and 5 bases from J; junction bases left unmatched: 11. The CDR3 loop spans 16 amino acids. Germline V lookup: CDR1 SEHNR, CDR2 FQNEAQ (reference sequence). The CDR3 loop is CASSPRTGGLLETQYF. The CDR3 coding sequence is TGTGCCAGCAGCCCTCGGACAGGGGGACTCCTTGAGACCCAGTACTTC.

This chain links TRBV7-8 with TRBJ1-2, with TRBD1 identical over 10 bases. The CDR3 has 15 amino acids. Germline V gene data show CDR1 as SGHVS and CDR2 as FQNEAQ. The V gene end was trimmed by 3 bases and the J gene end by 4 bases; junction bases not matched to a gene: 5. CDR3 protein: CASSFGGQGSYGYTF. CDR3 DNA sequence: TGTGCCAGCAGCTTTGGGGGACAGGGGAGCTATGGCTACACCTTC.

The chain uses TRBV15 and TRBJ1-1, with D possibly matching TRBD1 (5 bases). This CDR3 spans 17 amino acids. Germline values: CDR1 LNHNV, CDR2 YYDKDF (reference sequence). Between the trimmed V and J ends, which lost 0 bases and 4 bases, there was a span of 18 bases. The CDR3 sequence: CATSRDLGVGGATEAFF. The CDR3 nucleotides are TGTGCCACCAGCAGAGATCTTGGGGTGGGCGGGGCCACTGAAGCTTTCTTT.

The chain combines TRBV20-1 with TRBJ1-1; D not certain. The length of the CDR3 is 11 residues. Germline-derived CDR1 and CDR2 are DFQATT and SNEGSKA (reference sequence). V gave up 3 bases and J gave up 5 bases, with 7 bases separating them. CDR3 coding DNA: TGCAGTGCTAGCTCGGGGACTGAAGCTTTCTTT. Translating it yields CSASSGTEAFF.

CDR3 DNA sequence: TGCGCCAGCAGCCAAGTGGCGGGCTCTGTTCATGAGGACACTGAAGCTTTCTTT. Translation gives CASSQVAGSVHEDTEAFF. V and J are TRBV4-1 and TRBJ1-1; D uncertain. The CDR3 spans 18 residues. Germline V CDR1 and CDR2: MGHRA, YSYEKL. The ends were cut back, 1 base at V and 3 bases at J, with 21 bases in the middle.

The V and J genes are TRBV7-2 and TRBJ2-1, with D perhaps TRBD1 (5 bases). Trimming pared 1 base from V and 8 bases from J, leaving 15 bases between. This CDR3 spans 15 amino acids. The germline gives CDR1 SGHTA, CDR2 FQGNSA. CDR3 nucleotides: TGTGCCAGCAGCTTAGGGCAGGGAATTGGCGATGAGCAGTTCTTC. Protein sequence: CASSLGQGIGDEQFF.

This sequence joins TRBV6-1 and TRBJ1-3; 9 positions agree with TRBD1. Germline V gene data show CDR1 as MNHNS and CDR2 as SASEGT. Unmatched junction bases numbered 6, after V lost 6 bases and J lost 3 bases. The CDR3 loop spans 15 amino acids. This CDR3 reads CASRRTGVFGNTIYF. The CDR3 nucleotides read TGTGCCAGCAGGAGGACAGGGGTATTTGGAAACACCATATATTTT.

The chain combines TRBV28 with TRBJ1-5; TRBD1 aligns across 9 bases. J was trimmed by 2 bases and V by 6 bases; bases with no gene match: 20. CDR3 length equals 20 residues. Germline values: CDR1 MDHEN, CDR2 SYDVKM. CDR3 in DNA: TGTGCCAGCAGCTCTTACAGGGGGCGGCTTCGACCACCCCGCAATCAGCCCCAGCATTTT. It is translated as CASSSYRGRLRPPRNQPQHF.

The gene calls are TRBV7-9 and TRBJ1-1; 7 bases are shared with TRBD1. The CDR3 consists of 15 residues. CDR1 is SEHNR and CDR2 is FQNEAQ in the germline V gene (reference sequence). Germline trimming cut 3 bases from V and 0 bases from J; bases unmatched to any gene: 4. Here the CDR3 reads CASSFSGTVNTEAFF. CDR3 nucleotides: TGTGCCAGCAGCTTTTCAGGGACAGTGAACACTGAAGCTTTCTTT.